Here is one T cell receptor (beta chain) with its context. This sample was taken from a study of OX40 agonist ivuxolimab in advanced cancers. The germline V gene has CDR1 LNHNV and CDR2 YYDKDF (reference sequence). The CDR3 has 15 amino acids. The V end lost 3 bases, the J end lost 0 bases, and 9 bases lay between the germline ends. The assay was immunoSEQ multiplex PCR, and TCRdb's table has in-frame clones only and misses some. The sample records roughly 72,000 clones, about 84% being singletons. J is TRBJ2-1 and V is TRBV15; D is undetermined. This sequence was found in an adult with an advanced solid tumor such as melanoma, head and neck, liver or kidney cancer. The input for sequencing was CD4+ or CD8+ T cells sorted from blood, taken in a trial of the OX40 agonist ivuxolimab. CDR3 loop: CATSSAGSSYNEQFF. In nucleotides, the CDR3 is TGTGCCACCAGCAGCGCAGGCTCCTCCTACAATGAGCAGTTCTTC.